This T cell receptor (beta chain) was recorded in a study of OX40 agonist ivuxolimab in advanced cancers. Regarding the complete study: The costimulatory receptor OX40 (CD134) was targeted by ivuxolimab, a fully human IgG2 agonistic monoclonal antibody. Intravenous ivuxolimab was administered to patients every 2 weeks at six dose levels: 0.01, 0.1, 0.3, 1.5, 3 and 10 mg/kg. Of the approximately 50 dose-escalation patients, hepatocellular carcinoma was present in about 20, melanoma in approximately 15, renal cell carcinoma in 9 and head and neck cancer in 9. A male proportion of about 79% and a mean age of 60 years, ranging from about 20 to 85, were recorded for the dose-escalation cohort. Prior anti-PD-1, anti-PD-L1 or anti-CTLA-4 therapy was permitted, and checkpoint inhibitors had been received by 40% to 50% of dose-escalation patients. Partial responses occurred in three dose-escalation patients, of whom one had hepatocellular carcinoma and two had cutaneous melanoma. Peripheral TCRbeta sequencing was intended to test whether TCR sequence diversity was altered and clonal T-cell expansion was caused by ivuxolimab. The paper describes the monotherapy dose-escalation part (N ≈ 52 patients) of the phase I trial of ivuxolimab.

For sequencing of the TCRbeta CDR3 region, genomic DNA was extracted from the sorted cells. TCRbeta CDR3 regions were sequenced using the immunoSEQ Assay. Drawn from immuneACCESS, this table holds only the in-frame rearrangements with V and J called that TCRdb kept. Clones are partly lost; checked studies trace under half to an unresolved V gene and leave the rest unexplained. This sample gives fewer than 55,000 clones in total; 80% to 85% of them show up just once. The ten largest make up 5.5% to 7% of the sample. The trial excluded patients who had a history of autoimmune disease or were on systemic immunosuppression. Peripheral blood for TCR sequencing was drawn from every dose cohort at baseline, at cycle 4 day 1 and at cycle 7 day 1. Samples came from an open-label, multicenter, first-in-human phase I dose-escalation trial of ivuxolimab. The trial enrolled adults with locally advanced or metastatic head and neck squamous cell, hepatocellular, melanoma or renal cell carcinoma. Before TCR sequencing, CD4+ and CD8+ T cells were separately sorted from peripheral blood.

Beyond this particular receptor, the publication reports: At doses from 0.1 to 3.0 mg/kg, clonal expansion was seen in both CD4+ and CD8+ blood T cells between baseline and week 6. On average, CD8+ T cells showed more expanded clones than CD4+ T cells after ivuxolimab. Which antigens the clonally expanded peripheral T cells were specific for was not determined. Low levels of normalized T-cell clonal expansion were also seen in some patients who did not respond. In the 0.1-3.0 mg/kg groups, partial responders were among the patients with the lowest normalized peripheral clonal expansion, particularly in CD8+ T cells.

V is pared back by 3 bases and J by 0 bases, with 11 bases lying between the germline termini. The germline V gene (reference sequence) supplies CDR1 LNHDA and CDR2 SQIVND. Including cysteine and phenylalanine, the CDR3 has 16 amino acids. Just the 48-base CDR3 DNA is kept, in frame starting at base 1. Notes on this clone: There is no known antigen for this receptor. Within one base of it there is no much larger clone, and no base qualities were kept.

The origin of this receptor is an adult with an advanced solid tumor such as melanoma, head and neck, liver or kidney cancer. This material consisted of CD4+ or CD8+ T cells sorted from blood, taken in a trial of the OX40 agonist ivuxolimab. This receptor chain uses TRBV19 and TRBJ2-2, with the D gene not confidently named. CDR3 reads: CASSMVTSSNTGELFF. The sequence in DNA is TGTGCCAGTAGTATGGTGACGTCCTCGAACACCGGGGAGCTGTTTTTT.